This T cell receptor (beta chain) was sequenced in a study of Graves' ophthalmopathy and Graves' hyperthyroidism. This clonotype was seen repeatedly, ten times or more. The V gene's germline CDR1 is LNHNV and CDR2 YYDKDF (reference sequence). CDR3 length: 15 amino acids. V gave up 0 bases and J gave up 1 base, with 9 bases separating them. Amplifying from RNA transcripts, the study obtained TCR beta CDR3 regions. HTBI-primed RT-PCR formed the first round, and a multiplex PCR formed the second. TCRdb passed the multiplex PCR reads through MiXCR, listing each CDR3 protein once. The data show 300,000 or so distinct CDR3 sequences, under 20% seen once. Ophthalmopathic donors had moderate-to-severe activity, CAS ≥3 and NOSPECS ≥4, with disease that had lasted under 3 months.

Sequenced sample: peripheral blood. The chain links TRBV15 to TRBJ2-5; TRBD1 might be the D (6 bases). The source of this sequence is an adult man with Graves' ophthalmopathy. The CDR3, as DNA: TGTGCCACCAGCAGAGATTCGGACAGCCAAGAGACCCAGTACTTC. It encodes CATSRDSDSQETQYF. Full variable domain (outside the CDR3, taken from reference TRBV15 and TRBJ2-5): DAMVIQNPRYQVTQFGKPVTLSCSQTLNHNVMYWYQQKSSQAPKLLFHYYDKDFNNEADTPDNFQSRRPNTSFCFLDIRSPGLGDTAMYLCATSRDSDSQETQYFGPGTRLLVL.